The source of this TCR beta chain is a study of shared clonotypes between healthy human individuals. V lost 7 bases, J lost 1 base, and 11 bases lay in between. The CDR3 is 15 amino acids. CDR1 is MNHEY, CDR2 SMNVEV, per germline (reference sequence). Measured with immunoSEQ multiplex PCR; TCRdb has only the in-frame clones, and not every one. The sample includes a few hundred thousand clones, roughly four fifths of them seen just once. The chain uses TRBV27 and TRBJ2-6, with D tentatively TRBD1 or TRBD2 (5 bases each). The source is a woman aged 40 to 49 in good health. Some clones in this sample may be carry-over from other donors' samples. The specimen sequenced was PBMCs. CDR3: CASTAGRSGANVLTF. CDR3 coding DNA: TGTGCCAGCACTGCAGGGAGATCTGGGGCCAACGTCCTGACTTTC. Based on the CDR3 plus reference TRBV27 and TRBJ2-6, the full variable domain is EAQVTQNPRYLITVTGKKLTVTCSQNMNHEYMSWYRQDPGLGLRQIYYSMNVEVTDKGDVPEGYKVSRKEKRNFPLILESPSPNQTSLYFCASTAGRSGANVLTFGAGSRLTVL.